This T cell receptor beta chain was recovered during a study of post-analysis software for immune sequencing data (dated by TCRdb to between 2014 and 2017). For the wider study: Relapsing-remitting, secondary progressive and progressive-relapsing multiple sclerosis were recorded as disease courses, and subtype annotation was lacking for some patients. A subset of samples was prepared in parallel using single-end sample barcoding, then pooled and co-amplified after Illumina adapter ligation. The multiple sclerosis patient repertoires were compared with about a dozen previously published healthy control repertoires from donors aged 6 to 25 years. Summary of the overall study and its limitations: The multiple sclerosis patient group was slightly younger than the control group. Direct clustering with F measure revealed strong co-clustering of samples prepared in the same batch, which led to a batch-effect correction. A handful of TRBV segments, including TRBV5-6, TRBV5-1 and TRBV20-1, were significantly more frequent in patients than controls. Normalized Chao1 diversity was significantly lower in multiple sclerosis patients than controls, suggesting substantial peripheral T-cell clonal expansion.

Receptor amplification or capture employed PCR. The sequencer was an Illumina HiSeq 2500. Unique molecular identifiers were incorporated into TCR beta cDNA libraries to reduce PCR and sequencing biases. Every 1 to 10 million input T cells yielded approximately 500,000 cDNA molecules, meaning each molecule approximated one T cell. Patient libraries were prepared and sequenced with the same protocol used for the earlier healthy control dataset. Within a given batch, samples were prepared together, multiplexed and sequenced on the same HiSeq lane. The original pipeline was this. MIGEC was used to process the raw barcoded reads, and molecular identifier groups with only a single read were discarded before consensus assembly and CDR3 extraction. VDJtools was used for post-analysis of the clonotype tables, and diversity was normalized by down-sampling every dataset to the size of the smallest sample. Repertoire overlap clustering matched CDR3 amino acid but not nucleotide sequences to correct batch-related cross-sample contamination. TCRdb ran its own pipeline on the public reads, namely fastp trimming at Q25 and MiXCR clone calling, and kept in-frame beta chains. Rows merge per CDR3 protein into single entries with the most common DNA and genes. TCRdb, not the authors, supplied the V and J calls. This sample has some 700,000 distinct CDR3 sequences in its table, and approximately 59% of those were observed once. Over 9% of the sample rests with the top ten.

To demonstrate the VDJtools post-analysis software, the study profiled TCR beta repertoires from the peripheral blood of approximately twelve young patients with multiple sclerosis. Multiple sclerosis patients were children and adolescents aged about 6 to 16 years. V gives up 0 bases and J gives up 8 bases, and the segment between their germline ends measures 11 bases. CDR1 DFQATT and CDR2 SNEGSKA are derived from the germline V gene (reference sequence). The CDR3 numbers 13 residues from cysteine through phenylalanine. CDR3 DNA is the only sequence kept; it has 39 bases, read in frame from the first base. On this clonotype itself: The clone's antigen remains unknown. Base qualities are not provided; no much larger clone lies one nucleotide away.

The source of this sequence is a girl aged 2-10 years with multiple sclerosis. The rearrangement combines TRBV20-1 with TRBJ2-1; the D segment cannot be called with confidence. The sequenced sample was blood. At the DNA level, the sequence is TGCAGTGCTAGAGAAGAGTCGCTCGATGAGCAGTTCTTC. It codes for CSAREESLDEQFF.